Listed below are T cell receptor beta chains from one sample, sequenced in a study of blood T cell repertoires in COVID-19. Assay: immunoSEQ multiplex PCR; the TCRdb copy retains only in-frame clones and omits some. The sample has a few hundred thousand clones; around 86% are singletons. The sample was peripheral blood. The receptor source for this set is a woman aged 70-85 years with active or convalescent COVID-19. Each CDR3 is given with its conserved first and last residue. Each record gives: J gene, V gene, clone size, D gene, CDR3 DNA, CDR3 protein. The D gene is left open where the match is weak. Part of the rows lack a size; the others show once, few, many or a class for expanded clones.

>TRBJ1-1|TRBV4-3|NA|NA
TGCGCCAGCAGCCAAGAGGCAGGGGCCTGGAACACTGAAGCTTTCTTT
CASSQEAGAWNTEAFF
>TRBJ2-5|TRBV5-6|NA|TRBD2
TGTGCCAGCAGCGCGGGACTAGCGGGGGCCCTGGGAGAGACCCAGTACTTC
CASSAGLAGALGETQYF
>TRBJ1-1|TRBV7-2|NA|NA
TGTGCCAGCAGCTTAGTTGGAGGTCGGAATGAAGCTTTCTTT
CASSLVGGRNEAFF
>TRBJ2-7|TRBV19|NA|NA
TGTGCCAGTAGTGCGAGACGGAGAAACGAGCAGTACTTC
CASSARRRNEQYF
>TRBJ2-5|TRBV19|NA|NA
TGTGCCAGTAAGGTGACACGGGGGGAGACCCAGTACTTC
CASKVTRGETQYF
>TRBJ1-1|TRBV27|NA|NA
TGTGCCAGCAGTTTGGGGCAGGGCCGGACTGAAGCTTTCTTT
CASSLGQGRTEAFF
>TRBJ2-1|TRBV6-5|NA|NA
TGTGCCAGCCTCAGGGGAACGGATGAGCAGTTCTTC
CASLRGTDEQFF
>TRBJ2-3|TRBV10-1|once|TRBD1
TGCGCCAGCACCGGACAGGGGACAGATACGCAGTATTTT
CASTGQGTDTQYF
>TRBJ1-2|TRBV29-1|NA|NA
TGCAGCGTTGATTTGGTACAAACTAACTATGGCTACACCTTC
CSVDLVQTNYGYTF
>TRBJ2-7|TRBV6-2/TRBV6-3|few|NA
TGTGCCAGCAGTTACGTCACCTACGAGCAGTACTTC
CASSYVTYEQYF
>TRBJ2-3|TRBV19|few|NA
TGTGCCAGTAGCGAGGTCACAGATACGCAGTATTTT
CASSEVTDTQYF
>TRBJ2-3|TRBV9|NA|NA
TGTGCCAGCAGCGCCGCGGGGTGGGATACGCAGTATTTT
CASSAAGWDTQYF
>TRBJ2-7|TRBV6-1|NA|NA
TGTGCCAGCAGTGAGGCGGGTCAGGCGGGTTTATACGAGCAGTACTTC
CASSEAGQAGLYEQYF
>TRBJ1-5|TRBV19|NA|NA
TGTGCCAGTAGTATTGGCCGATATCGGCAGGGGTTTCAGCCCCAGCATTTT
CASSIGRYRQGFQPQHF
>TRBJ1-4|TRBV10-2|NA|NA
TGCGCCAGCAGTTCGACGGAGGGATTAAGGGAAAAACTGTTTTTT
CASSSTEGLREKLFF
>TRBJ2-1|TRBV29-1|NA|TRBD1
TGCAGCGTATTGGGACAGGGGGCCGGGAATGAGCAGTTCTTC
CSVLGQGAGNEQFF
>TRBJ1-2|TRBV5-1|NA|TRBD1
TGCGCCAGCAGCTTGGGACAGGGGGCGCGAGGCTACACCTTC
CASSLGQGARGYTF
>TRBJ2-7|TRBV5-6|NA|TRBD1
TGTGCCAGCAGCTTATCGGGACAGGAGGACGAGCAGTACTTC
CASSLSGQEDEQYF
>TRBJ2-7|TRBV5-1|NA|NA
TGCGCCAGCAGCTTGGCCCCCCCCACAGGGCTCGAGCAGTACTTC
CASSLAPPTGLEQYF
>TRBJ1-5|TRBV11-2|NA|NA
TGTGCCAGCAGCCCATACTCGGCAGGGCCGCTATATAGCAATCAGCCCCAGCATTTT
CASSPYSAGPLYSNQPQHF
>TRBJ2-7|TRBV9|once|TRBD2
TGTGCCAGCAGCGTAGAGCAGCGGGGGATCGTTTACGAGCAGTACTTC
CASSVEQRGIVYEQYF
>TRBJ2-4|TRBV6-5|NA|NA
TGTGCCAGCAGTTCGGGGCGGGGCTCCACCTGGAACATTCAGTACTTC
CASSSGRGSTWNIQYF
>TRBJ1-1|TRBV18|few|NA
TGTGCCAGCTCACCAACGGGGGGCAGTAGGATGAACACTGAAGCTTTCTTT
CASSPTGGSRMNTEAFF
>TRBJ2-3|TRBV9|NA|TRBD2
TGTGCCAGCAGCCTCCGAGGACTAGGCGGGTTAATAGATACGCAGTATTTT
CASSLRGLGGLIDTQYF
>TRBJ1-5|TRBV4-3|NA|TRBD1
TGCGCCAGCAGCCAAGCTACAGGGGTCCAGCCCCAGCATTTT
CASSQATGVQPQHF
>TRBJ1-2|TRBV14|NA|NA
TGTGCCAGCAGCCAAGATCAAACAGGACGAGGTGGCTACACCTTC
CASSQDQTGRGGYTF
>TRBJ1-1|TRBV10-2|NA|NA
TGCGCCAGCAGTGAGCCCTTAGAGAACACTGAAGCTTTCTTT
CASSEPLENTEAFF
>TRBJ1-1|TRBV4-3|NA|NA
TGCGCCAGCAGCCAAGTAGGCGGGGTGGGCACTGAAGCTTTCTTT
CASSQVGGVGTEAFF
>TRBJ2-2|TRBV10-2|NA|NA
TGCGCCAGCAGCCGTCTCACCGGGGAGCTGTTTTTT
CASSRLTGELFF
>TRBJ2-2|TRBV19|NA|NA
TGTGCCAGTAGTATCCCCGGACTTGAGGGTCCCGGGGAGCTGTTTTTT
CASSIPGLEGPGELFF
>TRBJ2-1|TRBV9|NA|TRBD2
TGTGCCAGCAGCGTAGTTGCGGGGGGGGACAATGAGCAGTTCTTC
CASSVVAGGDNEQFF
>TRBJ1-4|TRBV5-6|NA|TRBD1
TGTGCCAGCAGCTTGTGGGGTGGTCCGGGACAGAATGAAAAACTGTTTTTT
CASSLWGGPGQNEKLFF
>TRBJ2-7|TRBV4-1|NA|TRBD1
TGCGCCAGCAGGTTAGGGCAGGGGGCACAGGAGCAGTACTTC
CASRLGQGAQEQYF
>TRBJ2-5|TRBV7-9|NA|NA
TGTGCCATCCCAAGCAAGGCAGGCCGAGAGACCCAGTACTTC
CAIPSKAGRETQYF
>TRBJ2-6|TRBV10-2|once|TRBD2
TGCGCCAGCAGTGACGGGGGGGCTGGGGCCAACGTCCTGACTTTC
CASSDGGAGANVLTF
>TRBJ1-5|TRBV7-2|NA|NA
TGTGCCAGCAGCTTAGCCCATCCACGGGGGGCGGGCCAGCCCCAGCATTTT
CASSLAHPRGAGQPQHF
>TRBJ1-5|TRBV24-1|NA|NA
TGTGCCACCAGGGAAAGCGGGGAACAGCCCCAGCATTTT
CATRESGEQPQHF
>TRBJ2-5|TRBV7-6|NA|TRBD2
TGTGCCAGCAGCTTGGGGGGGACGGAGCTTATCGAGACCCAGTACTTC
CASSLGGTELIETQYF
>TRBJ1-5|TRBV18|NA|TRBD1
TGTGCCAGCTCACCCTTGGACAGGGGCTGGAATCAGCCCCAGCATTTT
CASSPLDRGWNQPQHF
>TRBJ1-4|TRBV10-3|NA|NA
TGTGCCATCAGTGATAGCTCTAATGAAAAACTGTTTTTT
CAISDSSNEKLFF
>TRBJ1-1|TRBV9|NA|TRBD1
TGTGCCAGCAGCGTTTTACCCGACAGGGCTGAAGCTTTCTTT
CASSVLPDRAEAFF
>TRBJ2-7|TRBV10-3|NA|NA
TGTGCCATCAGTGATGGGACAAGGGCCTACGAGCAGTACTTC
CAISDGTRAYEQYF
>TRBJ1-2|TRBV5-6|NA|NA
TGTGCCAGCAGCTCCCGACAGTCGACTTTTGGCTACACCTTC
CASSSRQSTFGYTF
>TRBJ1-1|TRBV7-2|once|NA
TGTGCCAGCAGCCCCCGGCGGAGGGCCACTGAAGCTTTCTTT
CASSPRRRATEAFF
>TRBJ1-1|TRBV4-2|NA|TRBD1
TGTGCCAGCAGCCCCCGGGACAGGGACACTGAAGCTTTCTTT
CASSPRDRDTEAFF
>TRBJ1-2|TRBV6-5|NA|NA
TGTGCCAGCAGCCCGTTCCGGGTTAACTATGGCTACACCTTC
CASSPFRVNYGYTF
>TRBJ1-3|TRBV15|NA|TRBD1
TGTGCCACCAGCAGAGGGGGACAGGTCTCTGGAAACACCATATATTTT
CATSRGGQVSGNTIYF
>TRBJ2-7|TRBV24-1|NA|TRBD2
TGTGCCACCAGTGACCCCAACACTGGGGGGGTCTACGAGCAGTACTTC
CATSDPNTGGVYEQYF
>TRBJ1-1|TRBV5-4|NA|TRBD1
TGTGCCAGCAGCCCGGACAGGGGGGGGACTGAAGCTTTCTTT
CASSPDRGGTEAFF
>TRBJ2-1|TRBV6-6|NA|NA
TGTGCCAGCAGTCATTCCGTTGGTGTGGTACAGAATGAGCAGTTCTTC
CASSHSVGVVQNEQFF
>TRBJ2-1|TRBV13|NA|NA
TGTGCCAGCAGCCCCGTTCGGGCCTACAATGAGCAGTTCTTC
CASSPVRAYNEQFF
>TRBJ2-7|TRBV6-6|NA|NA
TGTGCCGCCCTACGGCAGGGTTCCTACGAGCAGTACTTC
CAALRQGSYEQYF
>TRBJ1-2|TRBV25-1|NA|NA
TGTGCCAGCAGTGAGGGTCAGGGGCGAGTCTATGGCTACACCTTC
CASSEGQGRVYGYTF
>TRBJ1-4|TRBV3-1/TRBV3-2|NA|NA
TGTGCCAGCAGCCAAGAGGAGGGTTACAGGTCGTTAAAACTGTTTTTT
CASSQEEGYRSLKLFF